Shown below are 14 T cell receptor beta chains from a single sample sequenced in a study of patients and donors after allogeneic stem cell transplantation. MiXCR, applied by TCRdb to the RT-PCR reads, yields one record per CDR3 protein. This sample has 150,000 to 200,000 distinct CDR3 sequences, with around 30% found just once. Sequencing input: blood, either unsorted or a sorted T cell fraction (not recorded which). All receptors derive from a human donor who was either an allogeneic HSCT recipient or a stem cell or donor lymphocyte infusion donor (not recorded which). It is not recorded whose cells these are; they may come from a transplant donor.

The chain carries TRBV4-1 and TRBJ1-2; 10 nucleotides match TRBD1. The germline V gene has CDR1 MGHRA and CDR2 YSYEKL. V shed 0 bases, J shed 4 bases, and the junction held 2 bases outside the gene matches. CDR3 size: 15 residues. DNA for the CDR3: TGCGCCAGCAGCCAAGAAGGGACAGGGGTCTATGGCTACACCTTC. Translated, it gives CASSQEGTGVYGYTF.

The chain uses TRBV15 and TRBJ2-7; no definite D call. CDR1 is LNHNV and CDR2 is YYDKDF in the germline V gene (reference sequence). Trimming pared 0 bases from V and 0 bases from J, leaving 3 bases between. The CDR3 runs 13 residues. The CDR3 bases are TGTGCCACCAGCAGAGACTTCTCCTACGAGCAGTACTTC. It specifies CATSRDFSYEQYF.

The DNA for the CDR3 is TGTGCCAGCAGCTTGCCTGGTGAGCAGTTCTTC. It translates to CASSLPGEQFF. The rearrangement links TRBV11-2 to TRBJ2-1; D gene unclear. V was cut by 3 bases and J by 9 bases, with 6 bases left in between. Looked up from germline, CDR1 is SGHAT and CDR2 is FQNNGV. The CDR3 length is 11 residues.

This chain connects TRBV28 to TRBJ1-5; D unresolved. The CDR3 covers 15 residues. Germline V CDR1 and CDR2: MDHEN, SYDVKM. Trimming pared 3 bases from V and 9 bases from J, leaving 18 bases between. The CDR3 DNA follows: TGTGCCAGCAGTTTCCTCCGGGCCCCTTTGGGGCCCCAGCATTTT. Residues: CASSFLRAPLGPQHF.

The chain combines TRBV12-5 with TRBJ2-3, with 7 positions matching TRBD2. The CDR3 contains 15 residues. Germline-derived CDR1 and CDR2 are LGHNT and FRNRAP. The V gene end was trimmed by 2 bases and the J gene end by 4 bases; junction bases not matched to a gene: 6. The CDR3 protein is CASGLTGGPADTQYF. In DNA, the CDR3 is TGTGCTAGTGGTTTGACGGGAGGCCCCGCAGATACGCAGTATTTT. Drawing the rest from reference TRBV12-5 and TRBJ2-3, the complete variable domain is DARVTQTPRHKVTEMGQEVTMRCQPILGHNTVFWYRQTMMQGLELLAYFRNRAPLDDSGMPKDRFSAEMPDATLATLKIQPSEPRDSAVYFCASGLTGGPADTQYFGPGTRLTVL.

The chain uses TRBV11-3 and TRBJ1-5; the match to TRBD1 covers 7 bases. The CDR3 extends over 16 amino acids. Germline assignment: CDR1 SGHNT and CDR2 YENEEA. V gave up 5 bases and J gave up 7 bases; unmatched junction bases: 14. The CDR3 region has the DNA TGTGCCAGCAGCCCCCGGACAGGACCCTGGGGCCAGCCCCAGCATTTT. This gives the protein CASSPRTGPWGQPQHF.

The genes are TRBV27 and TRBJ2-3; D unclear. The CDR3 sequence is 15 residues long. V lost 1 base and J lost 4, with 12 bases in between. Germline lookup yields CDR1 MNHEY and CDR2 SMNVEV (reference sequence). CDR3: CASSLFVTFSDTQYF. CDR3 nucleotide sequence: TGTGCCAGCAGTTTATTTGTAACATTTTCAGATACGCAGTATTTT.

This clonotype was counted between two and nine times. The chain couples TRBV6-2 or TRBV6-3 to TRBJ1-5, with a possible D match to TRBD1 (6 bases). Trimming stripped 6 bases from V and 7 bases from J, with 25 bases between. The length of the CDR3 is 17 residues. CDR1 and CDR2 (germline): MNHEY, SVGEGT. The CDR3 protein is CASRSTGLTRLRQPQHF. The CDR3 bases are TGTGCCAGCAGAAGCACAGGGCTGACTCGACTAAGACAGCCCCAGCATTTT.

This chain connects TRBV10-3 to TRBJ2-7; D might be TRBD1 (5 bases). Trimming left V 8 bases short and J 5 bases short, with 16 bases between. This CDR3 comprises 13 residues. Germline V lookup: CDR1 ENHRY, CDR2 SYGVKD. CDR3 loop: CAIGMDIQHEQYF. In nucleotides, the CDR3 is TGTGCCATCGGAATGGACATACAACACGAGCAGTACTTC.

This chain joins TRBV30 and TRBJ2-1, with 13 bases lining up with TRBD2. The CDR3 totals 16 residues. V shed 0 bases and J 5 bases; nucleotides not matched to a gene: 4. Per the germline V gene, CDR1 is GTSNPN and CDR2 is SVGIG (reference sequence). CDR3 protein: CAWSVGTSGTDNEQFF. CDR3 bases: TGTGCCTGGAGTGTCGGGACTAGCGGGACGGACAATGAGCAGTTCTTC.

This clonotype was counted ten times or more. The chain recombines TRBV3-1 with TRBJ1-5, with D possibly matching TRBD1 (5 bases). Germline V gives CDR1 LGHDT, CDR2 YNNKEL (reference sequence). There are 16 residues in the CDR3. Deletions cut 4 bases from V and 2 bases from J, with 15 bases between. In DNA form, the CDR3 reads TGTGCCAGCAGCCCCGGGACGGCAATAGGCAATCAGCCCCAGCATTTT. It encodes CASSPGTAIGNQPQHF. The full variable domain, its missing parts supplied by reference TRBV3-1 and TRBJ1-5, is DTAVSQTPKYLVTQMGNDKSIKCEQNLGHDTMYWYKQDSKKFLKIMFSYNNKELIINETVPNRFSPKSPDKAHLNLHINSLELGDSAVYFCASSPGTAIGNQPQHFGDGTRLSIL.

V is TRBV11-2 and J is TRBJ1-2, with no clear D. Trimming took off 5 bases at V and 5 bases at J, with 9 bases between the two ends. This CDR3 comprises 12 residues. In germline, CDR1 is SGHAT, CDR2 FQNNGV. The CDR3 here is CASSVPQYGYTF. CDR3 bases: TGTGCCAGCAGCGTCCCACAGTATGGCTACACCTTC. The variable domain in full, completed from reference TRBV11-2 and TRBJ1-2, reads EAGVAQSPRYKIIEKRQSVAFWCNPISGHATLYWYQQILGQGPKLLIQFQNNGVVDDSQLPKDRFSAERLKGVDSTLKIQPAKLEDSAVYLCASSVPQYGYTFGSGTRLTVV.

J is TRBJ1-5 and V is TRBV24-1; D ambiguous. The CDR3 sequence is 16 residues long. Trimming took 3 bases from V and 5 from J, leaving 16 bases between them. The germline CDR1 and CDR2 sequences are KGHDR and SFDVKD. CDR3 in amino acids: CATSDLRTAKDQPQHF. The CDR3 DNA reads as TGTGCCACCAGTGATCTTCGGACCGCAAAGGATCAGCCCCAGCATTTT.

This rearrangement joins TRBV7-9 to TRBJ2-3, with 7 bases fitting TRBD1. Trimming took 1 base from V and 3 from J; bases not matched to a gene: 10. CDR1 SEHNR and CDR2 FQNEAQ come from the germline V gene (reference sequence). CDR3 length: 17 amino acids. CDR3 sequence (DNA): TGTGCCAGCAGCTTAGGAGAGGGGGCAATCGGAACAGATACGCAGTATTTT. Residues: CASSLGEGAIGTDTQYF.